The rows below give T cell receptor beta chains drawn from one sample of a study of Ad26.COV2.S vaccination and SARS-CoV-2 variants. Sequenced by immunoSEQ multiplex PCR; TCRdb stores in-frame clones only, minus some. The sample shows roughly 350,000 clones, about 88% of them seen only once. The source material was peripheral blood, sampled in a trial of Ad26.COV2.S vaccine versus placebo. The source is a person aged 18-60 years who received the Ad26.COV2.S COVID-19 vaccine or a placebo. CDR3s include the opening cysteine and the closing phenylalanine or tryptophan. D genes are given only for firm matches. Expanded clones are given a class, and other clones once, few, many or no size at all.

V gene	clone size	D gene	J gene	CDR3 DNA	CDR3 protein
TRBV5-1	NA	NA	TRBJ2-3	TGCGCCAGCAGCTTGGGTATCGGGGGCACAGATACGCAGTATTTT	CASSLGIGGTDTQYF
TRBV19	NA	NA	TRBJ2-3	TGTGCCAGTAGTCTCCTCCTCACAGATACGCAGTATTTT	CASSLLLTDTQYF
TRBV11-2	NA	NA	TRBJ1-6	TGTGCCAGCAGCTTAATGGACAGCTTAAATTCACCCCTCCACTTT	CASSLMDSLNSPLHF
TRBV27	few	NA	TRBJ1-3	TGTGCCAGCAGTTTGGCCAGGGAAGGAAACACCATATATTTT	CASSLAREGNTIYF
TRBV10-1	NA	NA	TRBJ2-7	TGCGCCAGCAGACGGGACGGGTCCTCCTACGAGCAGTACTTC	CASRRDGSSYEQYF
TRBV20-1	NA	NA	TRBJ2-3	TGCAGTGCTGGCCGCACAGATACGCAGTATTTT	CSAGRTDTQYF
TRBV28	NA	TRBD2	TRBJ2-3	TGTGCCAGCAGTTTGGTCGGTAGCGGGAGCTGGGGCACAGATACGCAGTATTTT	CASSLVGSGSWGTDTQYF
TRBV18	few	NA	TRBJ1-3	TGTGCCAGCTCACCACTAGCGGGGACTGGAAACACCATATATTTT	CASSPLAGTGNTIYF
TRBV10-3	NA	NA	TRBJ1-1	TGTGCCACCAAAACCCTGCAGGGCCCGGGCACTGAAGCTTTCTTT	CATKTLQGPGTEAFF
TRBV7-2	NA	NA	TRBJ2-7	TGTGCCAGCAGCTCTAAAGGGAACCCTCTTGGCGAGCAGTACTTC	CASSSKGNPLGEQYF
TRBV3-1/TRBV3-2	few	NA	TRBJ1-2	TGTGCCAGCAGCCAAGTCGGGTATGGCTACACCTTC	CASSQVGYGYTF
TRBV19	NA	NA	TRBJ2-1	TGTGCCAGCCATGGATATTCGAACAATGAGCAGTTCTTC	CASHGYSNNEQFF
TRBV4-1	NA	NA	TRBJ2-2	TGCGCCAGCAGCCAAAACCTACGTTCCGCGAACACCGGGGAGCTGTTTTTT	CASSQNLRSANTGELFF
TRBV10-3	NA	NA	TRBJ2-1	TGTGCCATCAGTGAAGGAGGCCTCTCCTACAATGAGCAGTTCTTC	CAISEGGLSYNEQFF
TRBV10-1	few	TRBD1	TRBJ2-1	TGCGCCACAGAACTTACCGGGACAGTTAAGTTCTTC	CATELTGTVKFF
TRBV30	NA	TRBD1	TRBJ2-3	TGTGCCTGGAGGCGGACAGGGCCAGATACGCAGTATTTT	CAWRRTGPDTQYF
TRBV10-3	NA	TRBD2	TRBJ2-1	TGTGCCATCAGTGAGTCGAGCGGGAGGGGAAACAATGAGCAGTTCTTC	CAISESSGRGNNEQFF
TRBV18	NA	TRBD1	TRBJ2-7	TGTGCCAGCTCACCGCAGTCGGGACAGTCCTACGAGCAGTACTTC	CASSPQSGQSYEQYF
TRBV5-1	NA	NA	TRBJ1-6	TGCGCCAGCAGTCCAGGACTCTCCGTTAGCTCCTATAATTCACCCCTCCACTTT	CASSPGLSVSSYNSPLHF
TRBV7-3	NA	NA	TRBJ2-5	TGTGCCAGCAGCCTCGGGACGGGTGAGACCCAGTACTTC	CASSLGTGETQYF
TRBV2	few	TRBD1	TRBJ1-5	TGTGCAATCAGGACAGGGGAGAGTCAGCCCCAGCATTTT	CAIRTGESQPQHF
TRBV5-5	NA	NA	TRBJ2-3	TGTGCCAGTAGCTTGGGGGGGCTTGGAGATACGCAGTATTTT	CASSLGGLGDTQYF
TRBV12-3/TRBV12-4	NA	NA	TRBJ2-2	TGTGCCAGCAGCGGCATAGCGACCGGGGAGCTGTTTTTT	CASSGIATGELFF
TRBV7-8	NA	NA	TRBJ2-1	TGTGCCAGCAGCCAGGGGGGGGACCCCGGGGCAAATGAGCAGTTCTTC	CASSQGGDPGANEQFF
TRBV6-5	NA	NA	TRBJ1-5	TGTGCCAGCAGTTACAGTGGGGAAAATCAGCCCCAGCATTTT	CASSYSGENQPQHF
TRBV7-2	NA	NA	TRBJ2-7	TGTGCCACGGGAAGGGGGGCCGCCTACGAGCAGTACTTC	CATGRGAAYEQYF
TRBV5-1	once	NA	TRBJ2-1	TGCGCCAGCAGCTCCCACAGGGTCGGAGATGAGCAGTTCTTC	CASSSHRVGDEQFF
TRBV27	NA	TRBD2	TRBJ2-3	TGTGCCAGCAGTTTATCGGCGGGAGTTATCGCAGATACGCAGTATTTT	CASSLSAGVIADTQYF
TRBV27	NA	TRBD1	TRBJ1-1	TGTGCCAGCAGGCCTCGACAGGGGGCGAACACTGAAGCTTTCTTT	CASRPRQGANTEAFF
TRBV7-2	NA	NA	TRBJ2-7	TGTGCCAGCAGCCAAACAGGGTACGAGCAGTACTTC	CASSQTGYEQYF
TRBV2	NA	TRBD1	TRBJ1-2	TGTGCCAGCAGTGGCCAGGGGGCAAGGTATGGCTACACCTTC	CASSGQGARYGYTF
TRBV7-2	NA	NA	TRBJ2-7	TGTGCCAGCAGCTTAGACAGGGTTTTTTCCTACGAGCAGTACTTC	CASSLDRVFSYEQYF
TRBV7-2	NA	TRBD2	TRBJ2-7	TGTGCCAGCAGCCCCAACCCCGGGACTAGCGCTTACGAGCAGTACTTC	CASSPNPGTSAYEQYF
TRBV7-2	once	TRBD1	TRBJ1-6	TGTGCCAGCAGCTTGTCCGGAGGACAGGGGAATTCACCCCTCCACTTT	CASSLSGGQGNSPLHF